These 32 T cell receptor beta chains were sequenced from one sample in a study of cytotoxic CD8 clonotypes in ibrutinib-treated CLL. Libraries were prepared by immunoSEQ multiplex PCR; TCRdb keeps only in-frame clonotypes and omits some of them. The sample includes about 300,000 clones, approximately 76% of them seen just once. Material: PBMCs, obtained at disease progression, from a patient treated with ibrutinib. These receptors originate from a human donor with chronic lymphocytic leukemia.

The table lists this clone with a few counts. The chain links TRBV11-2 to TRBJ1-2; the match to TRBD1 covers 12 bases. Germline V gene sequence: CDR1 SGHAT, CDR2 FQNNGV. CDR3 length: 15 amino acids. The V segment lost 4 bases and the J segment 7 bases; nucleotides outside the gene matches: 7. The CDR3 nucleotides read TGTGCCAGCAGCTCCTTGGGACAGGGGGCGTCTGGCTACACCTTC. It yields the protein CASSSLGQGASGYTF.

The sample holds a few counts of this clone. The rearrangement links TRBV7-9 to TRBJ1-2; D remains unclear. This CDR3 region has 12 residues. Germline loops: CDR1 SEHNR, CDR2 FQNEAQ (reference sequence). Deletions cut 5 bases from V and 1 base from J, with 5 bases between. This CDR3 is CASSLFNYGYTF. The DNA for the CDR3 is TGTGCCAGCAGCCTATTTAACTATGGCTACACCTTC.

In this sample, this clone turned up a few times. The chain links TRBV5-1 to TRBJ2-5; 9 bases line up with TRBD1. CDR3 length equals 13 residues. The V gene's germline CDR1 is SGHRS and CDR2 YFSETQ. The trim removed 3 bases at V and 5 bases at J, leaving 2 bases unmatched. CDR3 protein: CASSSGTGETQYF. DNA for the CDR3: TGCGCCAGCAGCTCCGGGACAGGGGAGACCCAGTACTTC.

CDR3 nucleotides: TGTGCCAGCAGTGAAGGGGGGGGAGAGCATTTT. It translates to CASSEGGGEHF. This chain links TRBV6-1 with TRBJ1-5; tentatively, D is TRBD1 (5 bases). The length of the CDR3 is 11 residues. Germline CDR1 reads MNHNS; CDR2 reads SASEGT. The V and J ends lost 1 base and 14 bases respectively, with 9 bases between them.

The chain has TRBV27 and TRBJ2-7, with TRBD2 as a possible D gene (5 bases). The germline V gene has CDR1 MNHEY and CDR2 SMNVEV (reference sequence). Trimming shortened V by 5 bases and J by 0 bases, and 14 bases separated the two germline ends. This CDR3 has 15 residues. The CDR3 region has the DNA TGTGCCAGCAGTCCCCCGGGGAAGGGCTCCTACGAGCAGTACTTC. It translates to CASSPPGKGSYEQYF.

The chain couples TRBV7-9 to TRBJ1-2; a weak D match, TRBD1 (5 bases). V lost 5 bases and J lost 7, with 14 bases in between. Germline assignment: CDR1 SEHNR and CDR2 FQNEAQ (reference sequence). CDR3 length: 13 residues. Here the CDR3 DNA reads TGTGCCAGCAGCCCTATGGCGGGGGTTGGCTACACCTTC. Protein product: CASSPMAGVGYTF.

The chain uses TRBV19 and TRBJ1-5, with 7 bases identical to TRBD1. The CDR3 spans 14 residues. Germline V lookup: CDR1 LNHDA, CDR2 SQIVND (reference sequence). V lost 0 bases to trimming and J lost 11 bases; unmatched junction nucleotides: 7. CDR3 nucleotide sequence: TGTGCCAGTAGTATAGACGACAGGGCTGGGTCCCAGCATTTT. Amino acids: CASSIDDRAGSQHF. Complete variable domain (other parts from reference TRBV19 and TRBJ1-5): DGGITQSPKYLFRKEGQNVTLSCEQNLNHDAMYWYRQDPGQGLRLIYYSQIVNDFQKGDIAEGYSVSREKKESFPLTVTSAQKNPTAFYLCASSIDDRAGSQHFGDGTRLSIL.

The chain has TRBV15 and TRBJ2-7, with 7 bases that match TRBD1. Losses at the gene ends were 4 bases for V and 3 bases for J; bases not matched to a gene: 6. The CDR3 has 14 residues. Germline-derived CDR1 and CDR2 are LNHNV and YYDKDF (reference sequence). The CDR3 is CATSISSGGYEQYF. In nucleotides, the CDR3 is TGTGCCACCAGCATCAGTTCAGGGGGCTACGAGCAGTACTTC.

The chain joins TRBV4-3 to TRBJ2-2; the D gene is possibly TRBD2 (6 bases). V lost 1 base to trimming and J lost 12 bases, with 12 bases between them. Germline-derived CDR1 and CDR2 are LGHNA and YSLEER. The CDR3 contains 13 residues. Here the CDR3 reads CASSQVPSAKLFF. The DNA of the CDR3 is TGCGCCAGCAGCCAAGTCCCTAGCGCTAAGCTGTTTTTT.

As concerns this clone: Other DNA variants within this sample encode the same CDR3. The gene calls are TRBV5-4 and TRBJ1-2, with 7 bases that match TRBD1. Trimming took 4 bases from V and 3 from J; bases not matched to a gene: 3. Looked up from germline, CDR1 is SGHNT and CDR2 is YYREEE (reference sequence). The CDR3 extends over 13 amino acids. The CDR3 is CASSPTGDYGYTF. Here the CDR3 DNA reads TGTGCCAGCAGCCCAACAGGGGACTATGGCTACACCTTC.

The J gene is TRBJ2-7, the V gene TRBV7-2; D perhaps matches TRBD2 (5 bases). Germline values: CDR1 SGHTA, CDR2 FQGNSA. The CDR3 consists of 14 residues. Trimming pared 6 bases from V and 7 bases from J, leaving 19 bases between. CDR3: CASSSGVGLGEQYF. The CDR3 region has the DNA TGTGCCAGCAGTTCCGGGGTGGGCCTCGGGGAGCAGTACTTC.

The CDR3 nucleotides read TGTGCCAGCAGCTTACCCCAAGAGACCCAGTACTTC. Its translation: CASSLPQETQYF. This sequence joins TRBV7-8 and TRBJ2-5, with no clear D. The V gene's germline CDR1 is SGHVS and CDR2 FQNEAQ. V was cut by 2 bases and J by 1 base, with 2 bases left in between. The CDR3 totals 12 residues.

V is TRBV9 and J is TRBJ2-7; either TRBD1 or TRBD2 may supply D (5 bases each). The CDR3 is 15 residues long. V was trimmed by 0 bases and J by 4 bases, leaving 14 bases between them. Per the germline V gene, CDR1 is SGDLS and CDR2 is YYNGEE. For the CDR3, the DNA is TGTGCCAGCAGCGTAGCGGGACCCGATAATTACGAGCAGTACTTC. Its translation: CASSVAGPDNYEQYF.

This clone has only one observation. CDR3 DNA: TGCAGCGTTGAGACAGGGGCTAATGAAAAACTGTTTTTT. Amino acid sequence: CSVETGANEKLFF. This chain links TRBV29-1 with TRBJ1-4; 8 bases are shared with TRBD1. The V gene's germline CDR1 is SQVTM and CDR2 ANQGSEA. This CDR3 has 13 amino acids. Trimming took 3 bases from V and 3 from J; bases not matched to a gene: 0.

The gene calls are TRBV5-1 and TRBJ1-2; D is undetermined. V was cut by 2 bases and J by 6 bases, with 11 bases left in between. This CDR3 has 13 amino acids. Germline CDR1 SGHRS, CDR2 YFSETQ. This CDR3 reads CASSLGGANGYTF. The CDR3 region has the DNA TGCGCCAGCAGCTTAGGCGGCGCCAATGGCTACACCTTC.

In regard to this clone: The junction departs from germline at one end; a sequencing error may be responsible. The chain links TRBV29-1 to TRBJ2-5, with a tentative D call TRBD1 (5 bases). This CDR3 is built from 13 residues. Germline V gives CDR1 SQVTM, CDR2 ANQGSEA. CDR3 in amino acids: CSVKDRAQETQYF. The CDR3 nucleotides read TGCAGCGTTAAAGACAGAGCTCAAGAGACCCAGTACTTC.

The rearrangement uses TRBV7-8 and TRBJ1-2; D gene ambiguous. CDR1 and CDR2 (germline): SGHVS, FQNEAQ. Trimming removed 1 base at V and 5 bases at J, with 20 bases between. CDR3 length equals 17 residues. DNA of the CDR3: TGTGCCAGCAGCTTAGGCCCCATTCAAAGTTTGGCGTATGGCTACACCTTC. Translated, it gives CASSLGPIQSLAYGYTF.

The chain combines TRBV7-9 with TRBJ2-1; D tentatively reads TRBD1 or TRBD2 (5 bases each). Trimming stripped 1 base from V and 9 bases from J, with 13 bases between. CDR3 length: 14 amino acids. The V gene's germline CDR1 is SEHNR and CDR2 FQNEAQ (reference sequence). CDR3 coding DNA: TGTGCCAGCAGCTTAGGGGTCGGGGCGGTTGAGCAGTTCTTC. It yields the protein CASSLGVGAVEQFF.

The chain joins TRBV4-3 to TRBJ2-3; 11 bases map to TRBD2. J was trimmed by 1 base and V by 2 bases; bases with no gene match: 2. Germline CDR1 LGHNA, CDR2 YSLEER. This CDR3 is built from 16 residues. The CDR3 sequence is CASSQILAGGTDTQYF. CDR3 DNA: TGCGCCAGCAGCCAAATACTAGCGGGAGGCACAGATACGCAGTATTTT.

This sequence joins TRBV4-1 and TRBJ1-6; weak D call: TRBD1 (5 bases). Germline-derived CDR1 and CDR2 are MGHRA and YSYEKL. The CDR3 covers 16 residues. Trimming stripped 2 bases from V and 10 bases from J, with 18 bases between. The CDR3: CASSQRGDPGRSPLHF. The CDR3 coding sequence is TGCGCCAGCAGCCAACGGGGGGACCCTGGACGATCACCCCTCCACTTT.

This clone was seen a single time. The gene calls are TRBV9 and TRBJ2-1, with a weak D call TRBD2 (5 bases). V was shortened by 2 bases and J by 0 bases, with 12 bases between the two germline ends. This CDR3 is built from 16 residues. Germline V gene lookup returns CDR1 SGDLS and CDR2 YYNGEE. CDR3 region: CASSVGEGSSYNEQFF. DNA for the CDR3: TGTGCCAGCAGCGTGGGAGAGGGAAGCTCCTACAATGAGCAGTTCTTC.

In its sample, this clone was seen a few times. The chain recombines TRBV6-1 with TRBJ2-5; 7 bases align to TRBD2. V was clipped by 7 bases and J by 5 bases; unmatched bases: 7. The CDR3 extends over 13 amino acids. Germline V gene lookup returns CDR1 MNHNS and CDR2 SASEGT. CDR3 bases: TGTGCCAGCAAGTCAGCGGGGTCGGAGACCCAGTACTTC. It translates to CASKSAGSETQYF.

The rearrangement joins TRBV2 to TRBJ1-2, with TRBD1 as a possible D gene (6 bases). Trimming took off 2 bases at V and 8 bases at J, with 18 bases between the two ends. The germline gives CDR1 SNHLY, CDR2 FYNNEI. The CDR3 sequence is 15 residues long. CDR3 protein: CASSEYTRGARGYTF. CDR3 in DNA: TGTGCCAGCAGTGAATACACTAGGGGGGCAAGGGGCTACACCTTC.

The chain joins TRBV4-3 to TRBJ2-1; 8 bases are shared with TRBD2. This CDR3 is 15 amino acids long. From germline, CDR1 is LGHNA and CDR2 YSLEER. The trim removed 4 bases at V and 4 bases at J, leaving 6 bases unmatched. CDR3 in amino acids: CASSPGTSGYNEQFF. CDR3 nucleotide sequence: TGCGCCAGCAGCCCCGGGACTAGTGGTTACAATGAGCAGTTCTTC.

The chain combines TRBV9 with TRBJ1-2; TRBD1 matches 9 bases. The CDR3 length is 15 residues. V was pared by 1 base and J by 8 bases, with 9 bases of the junction left unmatched. Per the germline V gene, CDR1 is SGDLS and CDR2 is YYNGEE. CDR3 in DNA: TGTGCCAGCAGCGTACCTAAGACAGGGGGGTCGGGCTACACCTTC. Residues: CASSVPKTGGSGYTF.

This clone was picked up a small number of times. The chain employs TRBV7-6 and TRBJ2-7; D may be TRBD2 (7 bases). The CDR3 contains 15 residues. CDR1 SGHVS and CDR2 FNYEAQ come from the germline V gene. V was shortened by 1 base and J by 2 bases, with 12 bases between the two germline ends. Written as DNA, the CDR3 is TGTGCCAGCAGCTTAGAGGGGGGGCAGCCCTACGAGCAGTACTTC. Protein product: CASSLEGGQPYEQYF.

The chain couples TRBV15 to TRBJ2-7; no firm D call. The CDR3 is 12 amino acids. Trimming left V 6 bases short and J 4 bases short, with 10 bases between. Germline CDR1 and CDR2: LNHNV and YYDKDF (reference sequence). The CDR3 here is CATRGRTYEQYF. The CDR3 nucleotides read TGTGCCACCAGAGGCAGGACGTACGAGCAGTACTTC.

As to this clone: A much larger clone lies a single base off, so this may be a read error. The gene calls are TRBV7-9 and TRBJ2-2; D is undetermined. V lost 7 bases and J 2 bases, leaving 2 bases between the germline ends. Per the germline V gene, CDR1 is SEHNR and CDR2 is FQNEAQ (reference sequence). The CDR3 has 11 residues. CDR3 loop: CASTNTGELFF. The DNA of the CDR3 is TGTGCCAGCACCAACACCGGGGAGCTGTTTTTT.

This chain joins TRBV19 and TRBJ1-2, with 11 positions matching TRBD1. The CDR3 is made up of 13 amino acids. CDR1 and CDR2 from the germline V gene are LNHDA and SQIVND (reference sequence). J lost 4 bases, V lost 7 bases, and 2 bases had no gene match. CDR3: CASIGQGAYGYTF. In DNA, the CDR3 is TGTGCCAGTATAGGACAGGGGGCCTATGGCTACACCTTC.

The CDR3 here is CASSITTGLHYEQYF. The CDR3 DNA sequence: TGTGCCAGCAGCATCACAACAGGGTTGCACTACGAGCAGTACTTC. V gene TRBV7-2 combines with J gene TRBJ2-7; TRBD1 is a possible D gene (6 bases). The CDR3 has 15 amino acids. CDR1 is SGHTA, CDR2 FQGNSA, per germline. Trimming took 5 bases from V and 3 from J, leaving 17 bases between them.

V is TRBV29-1 and J is TRBJ2-7, with a weak D call TRBD2 (7 bases). There are 16 residues in the CDR3. V dropped 2 bases and J dropped 4 bases, with 21 bases sitting between them. CDR1 and CDR2 (germline): SQVTM, ANQGSEA. This CDR3 is CSVESQGRGGVYEQYF. DNA for the CDR3: TGCAGCGTTGAAAGTCAGGGGCGGGGAGGGGTGTACGAGCAGTACTTC.

The J gene is TRBJ2-7, the V gene TRBV13; TRBD1 aligns across 8 bases. V shed 5 bases, J shed 5 bases, and the junction held 8 bases outside the gene matches. This CDR3 contains 14 residues. Per the germline V gene, CDR1 is PRHDT and CDR2 is FYEKMQ (reference sequence). The CDR3 DNA is TGTGCCAGCAGCGTCCCAGGGGGCGTCCACGAGCAGTACTTC. Amino acids: CASSVPGGVHEQYF. Full variable domain (remainder filled in from reference TRBV13 and TRBJ2-7): AAGVIQSPRHLIKEKRETATLKCYPIPRHDTVYWYQQGPGQDPQFLISFYEKMQSDKGSIPDRFSAQQFSDYHSELNMSSLELGDSALYFCASSVPGGVHEQYFGPGTRLTVT.